This T cell receptor beta chain was documented in a study of T cell responses to AZD1222 COVID-19 vaccine. Germline values: CDR1 MNHEY, CDR2 SMNVEV (reference sequence). V was cut by 3 bases and J by 0 bases, with 10 bases left in between. The CDR3 runs to 15 residues. Using immunoSEQ multiplex PCR, the repertoire was profiled, and TCRdb retains in-frame clones only, with some absent. The sample records approximately 160,000 clones, about 90% being singletons. The V gene is TRBV27, the J gene TRBJ2-3, with a weak D call TRBD1 (5 bases). The receptor was isolated from an adult in good health. Here the sequenced sample was peripheral blood, taken on day 0 of AZD1222 vaccination. DNA of the CDR3: TGTGCCAGCAGTTTCTGGACATCTAGCACAGATACGCAGTATTTT. Its translation: CASSFWTSSTDTQYF.